Only one count was recorded for the clone carrying this TCR beta chain. The target antigen is unknown. This entry is derived from a study of T cell repertoires in cytomegalovirus infection. Study-level points and caveats: HLA-C-restricted CMV-specific TCR beta clonotypes were dominant in the ex vivo response.

One entry per CDR3 protein results from TCRdb running MiXCR on the reads. Of 250,000 or so distinct CDR3 sequences in the sample, less than 9.5% were seen once. Looked up from germline, CDR1 is SEHNR and CDR2 is FQNEAQ (reference sequence). CDR3 length: 14 residues. V was pared by 3 bases and J by 3 bases, with 4 bases of the junction left unmatched. The sequencing sample was made of PBMCs. This receptor was obtained from a human donor in good health (CMV status not recorded). Some clones in this sample may be carry-over from other donors' samples. This sequence joins TRBV7-9 and TRBJ1-1; 7 nucleotides match TRBD1. The CDR3 region is CASSFTDRDTEAFF. The CDR3, as DNA: TGTGCCAGCAGCTTCACCGACAGGGACACTGAAGCTTTCTTT.